These 16 T cell receptor beta chains were all obtained from the same sample, sequenced in a study of blood T cell repertoires in COVID-19. The method was immunoSEQ multiplex PCR; TCRdb's version includes in-frame clones alone and lacks a portion of them. The data hold 40,000 to 50,000 clones, with approximately 86% observed a single time. The sample consisted of PBMCs or T cells enriched from blood (not recorded which). These receptors were obtained from a woman aged 45-65 years who had recovered from COVID-19.

This chain uses TRBV24-1 with TRBJ2-5; 13 bases are a match to TRBD2. The junction had 5 bases not matched to a gene; V was cut back by 1 base and J by 7 bases. The CDR3 sequence is 16 residues long. From germline, CDR1 is KGHDR and CDR2 SFDVKD. CDR3 region: CATSDLGTSGVATQYF. CDR3 nucleotide sequence: TGTGCCACCAGTGATTTAGGGACTAGCGGGGTGGCGACCCAGTACTTC.

The chain uses TRBV7-9 and TRBJ2-5, with 7 bases lining up with TRBD1. The CDR3 length is 14 residues. CDR1 and CDR2 (germline): SEHNR, FQNEAQ (reference sequence). V dropped 5 bases and J dropped 3; count of bases not matched to a gene: 6. The CDR3 loop reads CASSQGTAEETQYF. The DNA of the CDR3 is TGTGCCAGCAGCCAAGGGACAGCCGAAGAGACCCAGTACTTC.

The chain has TRBV5-1 and TRBJ1-1, with TRBD1 matching over 7 bases. Germline values: CDR1 SGHRS, CDR2 YFSETQ. Germline trimming cut 0 bases from V and 1 base from J; bases unmatched to any gene: 3. The CDR3 consists of 15 residues. The CDR3 DNA is TGCGCCAGCAGCTTGGTCGGACAGGCGAACACTGAAGCTTTCTTT. Its protein is CASSLVGQANTEAFF.

The chain carries TRBV7-2 and TRBJ1-1; D call uncertain. Germline assignment: CDR1 SGHTA and CDR2 FQGNSA. The germline V and J ends were trimmed by 4 bases and 2 bases, with 11 bases remaining between them. The CDR3 loop spans 14 amino acids. The CDR3 nucleotides are TGTGCCAGCAGCTCCAACCGGGAAAACACTGAAGCTTTCTTT. This gives the protein CASSSNRENTEAFF.

V usage is TRBV25-1 and J usage is TRBJ2-6, with 10 positions matching TRBD1. Germline trimming cut 4 bases from V and 13 bases from J; bases unmatched to any gene: 7. Germline values: CDR1 MGHDK, CDR2 SYGVNS. The CDR3 totals 14 residues. The CDR3 coding sequence is TGTGCCAGCAGTGCCTCGGGACAGGGGAAGGTCCTGACTTTC. Translation gives CASSASGQGKVLTF.

The chain links TRBV2 to TRBJ1-5; 7 bases fit TRBD1. The CDR3 runs to 13 residues. CDR1 and CDR2 from the germline V gene are SNHLY and FYNNEI. Trimming took 6 bases from V and 5 from J; bases not matched to a gene: 4. This CDR3 reads CASSGQADQPQHF. The CDR3 DNA reads TGTGCCAGCAGCGGACAGGCGGATCAGCCCCAGCATTTT.

This rearrangement joins TRBV10-2 to TRBJ2-7, with TRBD1 matching 12 bases. Germline assignment: CDR1 WSHSY and CDR2 SAAADI. After removal of 2 bases from V and 9 bases from J, the junction contained 5 bases not matched to a gene. The CDR3 spans 14 residues. This CDR3 is CASSEQGQGARQYF. In nucleotides, the CDR3 is TGCGCCAGCAGTGAGCAGGGACAGGGGGCGCGGCAGTACTTC.

The chain is built from TRBV10-1 and TRBJ1-6; 11 nucleotides agree with TRBD1. CDR1 is WNHNN, CDR2 SYGVQD, per germline (reference sequence). CDR3 length: 19 amino acids. J lost 7 bases, V lost 0 bases, and 11 bases had no gene match. This CDR3 is CASSESIYGTGGENSPLHF. The DNA for the CDR3 is TGCGCCAGCAGTGAGTCGATATACGGGACAGGGGGGGAAAATTCACCCCTCCACTTT.

The chain combines TRBV9 with TRBJ2-3, with TRBD2 matching 8 bases. This CDR3 is 19 amino acids long. V was clipped by 0 bases and J by 0 bases; unmatched bases: 12. CDR1 is SGDLS and CDR2 is YYNGEE in the germline V gene. In nucleotides, the CDR3 is TGTGCCAGCAGCGTAGCAGATCGCCTAGCGGGCTTCAGCACAGATACGCAGTATTTT. Translating gives CASSVADRLAGFSTDTQYF.

The chain employs TRBV10-3 and TRBJ2-3; 9 bases agree with TRBD2. V shed 4 bases and J 0 bases; nucleotides not matched to a gene: 5. The CDR3 is 16 amino acids. Germline assignment: CDR1 ENHRY and CDR2 SYGVKD. For the CDR3, the DNA is TGTGCCATCAGTGGCCGACTAGCGGCAAGCACAGATACGCAGTATTTT. Its protein product is CAISGRLAASTDTQYF.

This clone was seen only a few times. This chain joins TRBV27 and TRBJ1-3; no firm D call. V was shortened by 5 bases and J by 2 bases, with 10 bases between the two germline ends. The CDR3 extends over 14 amino acids. CDR1 MNHEY and CDR2 SMNVEV come from the germline V gene (reference sequence). The CDR3 loop is CASSATLTGNTIYF. Here the CDR3 DNA reads TGTGCCAGCAGTGCCACACTAACTGGAAACACCATATATTTT.

The J gene is TRBJ1-4, the V gene TRBV7-9; the match to TRBD1 covers 7 bases. This CDR3 comprises 15 residues. Trimming at V came to 4 bases and at J to 5 bases, leaving 7 bases not matched to a gene. Germline V gene lookup returns CDR1 SEHNR and CDR2 FQNEAQ (reference sequence). Here the CDR3 reads CASSSGGPPNEKLFF. The CDR3 DNA reads as TGTGCCAGCAGCTCAGGGGGGCCTCCGAATGAAAAACTGTTTTTT.

The chain couples TRBV28 to TRBJ2-7, with 10 bases that match TRBD1. Trimming removed 8 bases from V and 2 bases from J; junction bases left unmatched: 12. This CDR3 spans 16 amino acids. Germline-derived CDR1 and CDR2 are MDHEN and SYDVKM. CDR3 DNA sequence: TGTGCCAGCGAGGCTCCGCCGGGACAGGGGACCTACGAGCAGTACTTC. It yields the protein CASEAPPGQGTYEQYF.

The CDR3 DNA sequence: TGTGCCAGCAGCTACCTAGCGGTATACAATGAGCAGTTCTTC. This gives the protein CASSYLAVYNEQFF. V gene TRBV14 combines with J gene TRBJ2-1; 7 bases fit TRBD2. Germline V gene data show CDR1 as SGHDN and CDR2 as FVKESK. The junction had 5 bases not matched to a gene; V was cut back by 5 bases and J by 4 bases. This CDR3 contains 14 residues.

The chain has TRBV5-1 and TRBJ1-5, with 11 bases that match TRBD1. This CDR3 contains 14 residues. Germline values: CDR1 SGHRS, CDR2 YFSETQ. With V trimmed by 3 bases and J by 7 bases, 3 bases remained unmatched. The CDR3 here is CASSYGTGGQPQHF. In nucleotides, the CDR3 is TGCGCCAGCAGCTACGGGACAGGGGGACAGCCCCAGCATTTT.

The genes are TRBV6-1 and TRBJ1-1; D may be TRBD1 (6 bases). CDR1 MNHNS and CDR2 SASEGT come from the germline V gene. The CDR3 extends over 16 amino acids. With 4 bases removed from V and 1 base from J, the gap between germline ends came to 16 bases. The CDR3 sequence is CASSVGAVRGNTEAFF. In nucleotides, the CDR3 is TGTGCCAGCAGTGTGGGGGCAGTAAGGGGGAACACTGAAGCTTTCTTT.